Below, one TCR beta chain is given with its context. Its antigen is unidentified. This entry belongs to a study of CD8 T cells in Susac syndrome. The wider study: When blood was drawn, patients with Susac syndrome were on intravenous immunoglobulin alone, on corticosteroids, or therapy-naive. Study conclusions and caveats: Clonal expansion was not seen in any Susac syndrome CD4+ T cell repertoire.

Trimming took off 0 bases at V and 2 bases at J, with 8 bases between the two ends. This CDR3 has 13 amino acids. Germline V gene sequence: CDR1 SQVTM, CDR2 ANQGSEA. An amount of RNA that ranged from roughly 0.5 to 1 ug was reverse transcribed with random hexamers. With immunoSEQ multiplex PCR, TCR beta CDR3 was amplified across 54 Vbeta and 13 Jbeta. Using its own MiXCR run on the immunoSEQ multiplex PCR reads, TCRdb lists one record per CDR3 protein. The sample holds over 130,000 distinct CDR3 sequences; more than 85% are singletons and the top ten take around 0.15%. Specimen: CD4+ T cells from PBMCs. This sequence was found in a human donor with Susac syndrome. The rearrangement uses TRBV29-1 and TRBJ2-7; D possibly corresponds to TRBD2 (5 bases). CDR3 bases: TGCAGCGTTGAAGATATGAGGGCCTACGAGCAGTACTTC. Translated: CSVEDMRAYEQYF.